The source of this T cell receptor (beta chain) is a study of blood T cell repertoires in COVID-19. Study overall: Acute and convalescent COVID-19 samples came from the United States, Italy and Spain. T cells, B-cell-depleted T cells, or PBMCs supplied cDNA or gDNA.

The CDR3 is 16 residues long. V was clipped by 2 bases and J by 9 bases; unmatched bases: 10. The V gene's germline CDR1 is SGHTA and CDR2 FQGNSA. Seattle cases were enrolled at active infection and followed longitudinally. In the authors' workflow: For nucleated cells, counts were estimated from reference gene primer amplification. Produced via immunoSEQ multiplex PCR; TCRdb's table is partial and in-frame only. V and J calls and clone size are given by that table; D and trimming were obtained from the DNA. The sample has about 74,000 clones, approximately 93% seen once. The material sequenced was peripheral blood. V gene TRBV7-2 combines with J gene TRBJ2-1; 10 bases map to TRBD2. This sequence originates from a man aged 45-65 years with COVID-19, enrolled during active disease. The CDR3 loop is CASSLFASGSGSEQFF. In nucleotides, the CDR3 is TGTGCCAGCAGCTTATTCGCTAGCGGGAGTGGTAGTGAGCAGTTCTTC.